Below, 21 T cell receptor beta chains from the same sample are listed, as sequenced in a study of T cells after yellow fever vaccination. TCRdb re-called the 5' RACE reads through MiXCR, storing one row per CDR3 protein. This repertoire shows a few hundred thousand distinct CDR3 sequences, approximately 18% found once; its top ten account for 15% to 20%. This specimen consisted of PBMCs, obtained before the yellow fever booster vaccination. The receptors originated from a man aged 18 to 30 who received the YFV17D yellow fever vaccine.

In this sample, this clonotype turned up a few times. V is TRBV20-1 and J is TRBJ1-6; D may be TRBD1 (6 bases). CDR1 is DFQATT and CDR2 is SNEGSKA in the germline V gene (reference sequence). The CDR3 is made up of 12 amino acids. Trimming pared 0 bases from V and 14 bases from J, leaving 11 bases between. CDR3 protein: CSARDLQGTLHF. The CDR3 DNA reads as TGCAGTGCTAGAGATCTCCAGGGGACCCTCCACTTT.

The DNA of the CDR3 is TGTGCCAGCAGCTTCACCTATAACAATGAGCAGTTCTTC. Its protein is CASSFTYNNEQFF. The chain links TRBV11-2 to TRBJ2-1; D gene uncertain. Germline CDR1 reads SGHAT; CDR2 reads FQNNGV. The CDR3 has 13 residues. Trimming cost V 3 bases and J 5 bases, with 8 bases left between them.

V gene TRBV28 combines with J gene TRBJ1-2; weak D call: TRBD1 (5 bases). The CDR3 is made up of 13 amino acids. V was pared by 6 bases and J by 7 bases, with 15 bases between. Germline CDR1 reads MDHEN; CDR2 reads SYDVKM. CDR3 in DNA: TGTGCCAGCAGCTGGCGGGTGGGGGTTGGCTACACCTTC. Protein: CASSWRVGVGYTF.

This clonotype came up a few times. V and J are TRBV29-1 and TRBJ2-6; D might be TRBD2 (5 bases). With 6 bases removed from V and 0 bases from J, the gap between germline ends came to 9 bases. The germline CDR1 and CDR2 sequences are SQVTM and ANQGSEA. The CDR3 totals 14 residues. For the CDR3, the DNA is TGCAGCGTAGGACTCGGCTCTGGGGCCAACGTCCTGACTTTC. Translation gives CSVGLGSGANVLTF.

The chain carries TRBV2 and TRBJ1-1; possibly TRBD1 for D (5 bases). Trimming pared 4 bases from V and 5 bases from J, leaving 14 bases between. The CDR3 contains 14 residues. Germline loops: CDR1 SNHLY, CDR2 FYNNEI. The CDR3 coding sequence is TGTGCCAGCAGTGGGGCAGGGTTTAGGACTGAAGCTTTCTTT. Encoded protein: CASSGAGFRTEAFF.

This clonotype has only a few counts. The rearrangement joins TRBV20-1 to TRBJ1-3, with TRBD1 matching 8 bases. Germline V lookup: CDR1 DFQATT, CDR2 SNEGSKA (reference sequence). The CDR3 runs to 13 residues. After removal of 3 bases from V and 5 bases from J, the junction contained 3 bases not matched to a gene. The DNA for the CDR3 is TGCAGTGCTAGCCAGGGGGCTAGAAACACCATATATTTT. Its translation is CSASQGARNTIYF.

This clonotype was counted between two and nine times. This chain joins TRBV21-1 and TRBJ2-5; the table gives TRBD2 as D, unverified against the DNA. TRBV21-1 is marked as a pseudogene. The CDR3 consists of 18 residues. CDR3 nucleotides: TGTGCCAGCACCCCCTGCGGGTCGAAAACTAGCGGGTCAGAGACCCAGTACTTC. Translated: CASTPCGSKTSGSETQYF.

CDR3 bases: TGTGCCAGCAGCTTGGGGACAGGGATTGAACTGACACCCCTCCACTTT. As protein: CASSLGTGIELTPLHF. The gene calls are TRBV7-9 and TRBJ1-6; 9 nucleotides agree with TRBD1. Germline V gene data show CDR1 as SEHNR and CDR2 as FQNEAQ (reference sequence). This CDR3 region has 16 residues. J lost 11 bases, V lost 3 bases, and 11 bases had no gene match.

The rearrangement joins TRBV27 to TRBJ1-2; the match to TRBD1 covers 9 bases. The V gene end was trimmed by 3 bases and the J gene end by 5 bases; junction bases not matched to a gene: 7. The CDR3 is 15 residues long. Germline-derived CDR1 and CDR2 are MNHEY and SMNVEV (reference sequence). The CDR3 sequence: CASSFRTGDLYGYTF. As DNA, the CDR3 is TGTGCCAGCAGTTTCCGGACAGGGGATTTGTATGGCTACACCTTC.

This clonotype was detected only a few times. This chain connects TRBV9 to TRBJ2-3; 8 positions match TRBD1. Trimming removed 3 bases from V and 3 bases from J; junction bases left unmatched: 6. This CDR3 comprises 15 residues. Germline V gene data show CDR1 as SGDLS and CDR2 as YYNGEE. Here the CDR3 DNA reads TGTGCCAGCAGCGAGCAGGGGGCGAGGACAGATACGCAGTATTTT. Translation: CASSEQGARTDTQYF.

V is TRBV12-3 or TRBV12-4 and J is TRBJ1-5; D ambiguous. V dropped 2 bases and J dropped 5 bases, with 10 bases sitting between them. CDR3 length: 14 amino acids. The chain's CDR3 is CASSLNGGDQPQHF. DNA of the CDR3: TGTGCCAGCAGTTTAAACGGCGGAGATCAGCCCCAGCATTTT.

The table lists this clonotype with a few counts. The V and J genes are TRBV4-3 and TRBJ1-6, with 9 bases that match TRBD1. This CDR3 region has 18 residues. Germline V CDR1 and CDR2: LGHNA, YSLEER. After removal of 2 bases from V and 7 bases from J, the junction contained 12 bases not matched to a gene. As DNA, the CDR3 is TGCGCCAGCAGCCAACACAAAACTTCCGGGACAGGGAATTCACCCCTCCACTTT. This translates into CASSQHKTSGTGNSPLHF.

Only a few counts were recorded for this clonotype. In DNA form, the CDR3 reads TGTGCCAGCAGGGGGACAGCTAAAATGAACACTGAAGCTTTCTTT. The encoded protein is CASRGTAKMNTEAFF. The genes are TRBV12-3 or TRBV12-4 and TRBJ1-1, with TRBD1 matching 7 bases. J gave up 0 bases and V 6 bases, and 7 bases lay outside the gene matches. CDR3 length: 15 residues.

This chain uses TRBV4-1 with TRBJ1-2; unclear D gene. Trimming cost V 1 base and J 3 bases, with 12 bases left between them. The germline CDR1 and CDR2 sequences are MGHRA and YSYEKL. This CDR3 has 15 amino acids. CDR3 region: CASSQVAGSDYGYTF. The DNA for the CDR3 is TGCGCCAGCAGCCAAGTTGCGGGGTCGGACTATGGCTACACCTTC.

CDR3 sequence: CASSFPGTAETQYF. The CDR3, as DNA: TGTGCCAGCAGCTTCCCCGGGACAGCAGAGACCCAGTACTTC. The gene calls are TRBV7-9 and TRBJ2-5; 7 nucleotides align to TRBD1. CDR3 size: 14 residues. The germline gives CDR1 SEHNR, CDR2 FQNEAQ (reference sequence). Trimming took 3 bases from V and 4 from J; bases not matched to a gene: 5.

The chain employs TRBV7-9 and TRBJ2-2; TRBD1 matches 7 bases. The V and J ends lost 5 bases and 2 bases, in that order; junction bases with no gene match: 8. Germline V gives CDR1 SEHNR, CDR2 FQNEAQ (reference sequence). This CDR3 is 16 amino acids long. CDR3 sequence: CASSPTGDRNTGELFF. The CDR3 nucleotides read TGTGCCAGCAGCCCCACCGGGGACAGAAACACCGGGGAGCTGTTTTTT.

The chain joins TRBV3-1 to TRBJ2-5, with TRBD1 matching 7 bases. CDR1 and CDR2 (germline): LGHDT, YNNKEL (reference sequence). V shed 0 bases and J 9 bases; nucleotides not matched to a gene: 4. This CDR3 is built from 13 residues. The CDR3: CASSQDQTGSQYF. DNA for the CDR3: TGTGCCAGCAGCCAAGATCAGACAGGGTCCCAGTACTTC.

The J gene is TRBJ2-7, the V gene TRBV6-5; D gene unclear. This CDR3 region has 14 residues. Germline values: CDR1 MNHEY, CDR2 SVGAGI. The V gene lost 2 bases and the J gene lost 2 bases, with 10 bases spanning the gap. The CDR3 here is CASSYGPNTYEQYV. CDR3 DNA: TGTGCCAGCAGTTACGGACCAAATACCTACGAGCAGTACGTC.

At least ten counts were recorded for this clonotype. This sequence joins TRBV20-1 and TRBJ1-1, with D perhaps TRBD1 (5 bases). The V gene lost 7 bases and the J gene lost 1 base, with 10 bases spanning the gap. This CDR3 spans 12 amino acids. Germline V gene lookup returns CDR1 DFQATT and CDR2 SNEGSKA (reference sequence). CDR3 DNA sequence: TGCAGTGTTCTCCAGGGGAACACTGAAGCTTTCTTT. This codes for CSVLQGNTEAFF.

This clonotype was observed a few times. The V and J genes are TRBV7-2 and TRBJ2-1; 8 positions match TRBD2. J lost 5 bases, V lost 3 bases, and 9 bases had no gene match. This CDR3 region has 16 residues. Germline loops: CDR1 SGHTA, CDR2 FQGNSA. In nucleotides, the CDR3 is TGTGCCAGCAGCTTGGGGAGCGGGGGCTTGCACAATGAGCAGTTCTTC. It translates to CASSLGSGGLHNEQFF.

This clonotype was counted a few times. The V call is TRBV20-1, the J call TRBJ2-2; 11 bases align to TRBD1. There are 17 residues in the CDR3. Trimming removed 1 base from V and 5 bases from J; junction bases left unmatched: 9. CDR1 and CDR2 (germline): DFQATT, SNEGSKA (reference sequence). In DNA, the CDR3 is TGCAGTGCTAGAGCTCGCTTGGGGACAGGGGGGACCGGGGAGCTGTTTTTT. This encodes CSARARLGTGGTGELFF.